Following are 27 T cell receptor beta chains from one sample sequenced in a study of CD8 T cells in Susac syndrome (dated by TCRdb to between 2018 and 2021). Library method: the immunoSEQ multiplex PCR assay. RNA was extracted using the RNeasy kit, and about 0.45 to 1 ug of the RNA was reverse transcribed with random hexamers. TCRdb ran its own pipeline on the public reads, namely fastp trimming at Q25 and MiXCR clone calling, and kept in-frame beta chains. Identical CDR3 proteins give one entry, which carries the most common genes and DNA. In all, the sample holds 140,000 or so distinct CDR3 sequences, and roughly 94% of those were seen once. 0.075% to 0.1% of the sample is taken by the ten largest. Sequenced: CD4+ T cells from PBMCs. The receptors here all came from a human donor in good health.

The chain combines TRBV20-1 with TRBJ1-3; D is perhaps TRBD1 (6 bases). V lost 6 bases and J 4 bases, leaving 13 bases between the germline ends. CDR3 length equals 13 residues. CDR1 DFQATT and CDR2 SNEGSKA come from the germline V gene (reference sequence). The CDR3 DNA follows: TGCAGTGCGGGTGGACAGATGGGAAACACCATATATTTT. This gives the protein CSAGGQMGNTIYF.

This rearrangement joins TRBV5-1 to TRBJ2-7; perhaps D is TRBD1 or TRBD2 (5 bases each). Trimming pared 5 bases from V and 5 bases from J, leaving 11 bases between. Germline CDR1 reads SGHRS; CDR2 reads YFSETQ. This CDR3 is built from 12 residues. The CDR3 region has the DNA TGCGCCAGCAGGGGGGACCTCGACGAGCAGTACTTC. It codes for CASRGDLDEQYF.

The rearrangement joins TRBV5-1 to TRBJ2-5; D is perhaps TRBD2 (6 bases). This CDR3 is built from 16 residues. V lost 3 bases and J 1 base, leaving 16 bases between the germline ends. Per germline, CDR1 SGHRS and CDR2 YFSETQ. CDR3 bases: TGCGCCAGCAGCTCCACCCCGGGACTCCTCCAAGAGACCCAGTACTTC. Protein: CASSSTPGLLQETQYF. Supplemented by reference TRBV5-1 and TRBJ2-5, the full variable domain reads KAGVTQTPRYLIKTRGQQVTLSCSPISGHRSVSWYQQTPGQGLQFLFEYFSETQRNKGNFPGRFSGRQFSNSRSEMNVSTLELGDSALYLCASSSTPGLLQETQYFGPGTRLLVL.

This chain joins TRBV2 and TRBJ1-4; D unclear. V was shortened by 0 bases and J by 0 bases, with 14 bases between the two germline ends. CDR1 and CDR2 (germline): SNHLY, FYNNEI. CDR3 size: 18 residues. The CDR3 loop reads CASSEATPRGSTNEKLFF. CDR3 nucleotide sequence: TGTGCCAGCAGTGAAGCGACCCCGCGGGGATCAACTAATGAAAAACTGTTTTTT. The variable domain in full, completed from reference TRBV2 and TRBJ1-4, reads EPEVTQTPSHQVTQMGQEVILRCVPISNHLYFYWYRQILGQKVEFLVSFYNNEISEKSEIFDDQFSVERPDGSNFTLKIRSTKLEDSAMYFCASSEATPRGSTNEKLFFGSGTQLSVL.

The rearrangement uses TRBV12-5 and TRBJ2-3; D not certain. CDR3 size: 14 residues. V was trimmed by 1 base and J by 6 bases, leaving 11 bases between them. CDR1 is LGHNT, CDR2 FRNRAP, per germline. CDR3 nucleotides: TGTGCTAGTGGTTTGGCGCTCTTCCCGGATACGCAGTATTTT. Protein product: CASGLALFPDTQYF.

The chain is built from TRBV10-1 and TRBJ2-7; tentatively, D is TRBD2 (5 bases). The germline gives CDR1 WNHNN, CDR2 SYGVQD (reference sequence). Trimming took off 3 bases at V and 1 base at J, with 10 bases between the two ends. CDR3 length equals 14 residues. The CDR3 is CASSDRESSYEQYF. For the CDR3, the DNA is TGCGCCAGCAGTGACCGGGAATCATCCTACGAGCAGTACTTC.

The chain employs TRBV28 and TRBJ1-5; possibly TRBD1 for D (5 bases). Trimming removed 6 bases at V and 2 bases at J, with 17 bases between. This CDR3 is 16 amino acids long. From germline, CDR1 is MDHEN and CDR2 SYDVKM. CDR3 coding DNA: TGTGCCAGCAGCCCGGTAGGGGCGCGGGGCAATCAGCCCCAGCATTTT. Protein product: CASSPVGARGNQPQHF.

This clonotype was seen a single time. This sequence joins TRBV20-1 and TRBJ2-1; 8 nucleotides match TRBD1. The CDR3 consists of 12 residues. The J segment lost 8 bases and the V segment lost 7 bases, leaving 7 bases of the junction unmatched. Germline V gene lookup returns CDR1 DFQATT and CDR2 SNEGSKA (reference sequence). The CDR3 region has the DNA TGCAGTGTTTCCCAGGGGGCCGATGAGCAGTTCTTC. Translation gives CSVSQGADEQFF.

V and J are TRBV30 and TRBJ2-1, with 7 bases fitting TRBD2. The CDR3 is made up of 14 amino acids. J gave up 2 bases and V 1 base, and 2 bases lay outside the gene matches. Germline CDR1 GTSNPN, CDR2 SVGIG (reference sequence). The CDR3, as DNA: TGTGCCTGGAGTGGGGGGAGGGCCTACAATGAGCAGTTCTTC. Amino acids: CAWSGGRAYNEQFF. The variable domain in full, with the rest retrieved from reference TRBV30 and TRBJ2-1, is SQTIHQWPATLVQPVGSPLSLECTVEGTSNPNLYWYRQAAGRGLQLLFYSVGIGQISSEVPQNLSASRPQDRQFILSSKKLLLSDSGFYLCAWSGGRAYNEQFFGPGTRLTVL.

The chain is built from TRBV4-1 and TRBJ1-2; TRBD1 might be the D (6 bases). Germline CDR1 is MGHRA and CDR2 is YSYEKL. V lost 0 bases and J 3 bases, leaving 11 bases between the germline ends. The CDR3 runs to 15 residues. The CDR3 loop is CASSQEMGTHYGYTF. CDR3 nucleotide sequence: TGCGCCAGCAGCCAAGAAATGGGGACACACTATGGCTACACCTTC.

V and J are TRBV19 and TRBJ1-1; D may be TRBD1 (6 bases). The length of the CDR3 is 14 residues. CDR1 and CDR2 (germline): LNHDA, SQIVND (reference sequence). Trimming left V 3 bases short and J 1 base short, with 9 bases between. CDR3 loop: CASSMAGANTEAFF. In nucleotides, the CDR3 is TGTGCCAGTAGTATGGCAGGGGCGAACACTGAAGCTTTCTTT.

The chain employs TRBV18 and TRBJ2-3; no firm D call. The CDR3 extends over 13 amino acids. Trimming shortened V by 3 bases and J by 6 bases, and 10 bases separated the two germline ends. Germline loops: CDR1 KGHSH, CDR2 LQKENI. As DNA, the CDR3 is TGTGCCAGCTCACCGACTCTAGGGGATACGCAGTATTTT. It codes for CASSPTLGDTQYF.

This chain uses TRBV20-1 with TRBJ1-5, with TRBD1 as a possible D gene (5 bases). This CDR3 spans 14 amino acids. The germline V gene encodes CDR1 DFQATT and CDR2 SNEGSKA (reference sequence). V was trimmed by 1 base and J by 1 base, leaving 8 bases between them. The CDR3 DNA is TGCAGTGCTAGAGTCAGGGAAAGCAATCAGCCCCAGCATTTT. As protein: CSARVRESNQPQHF.

This rearrangement joins TRBV9 to TRBJ1-1; no clear D gene. The CDR3 runs 13 residues. The V gene lost 0 bases and the J gene lost 8 bases, with 11 bases spanning the gap. Germline V CDR1 and CDR2: SGDLS, YYNGEE. CDR3 DNA: TGTGCCAGCAGCGTAGACGAGTTTAGGGAAGCTTTCTTT. Translation: CASSVDEFREAFF. Complete variable domain (other parts from reference TRBV9 and TRBJ1-1): DSGVTQTPKHLITATGQRVTLRCSPRSGDLSVYWYQQSLDQGLQFLIQYYNGEERAKGNILERFSAQQFPDLHSELNLSSLELGDSALYFCASSVDEFREAFFGQGTRLTVV.

The CDR3 nucleotides read TGTGCCTGGAGTGTAGCGGGGTACGAGCAGTACTTC. The encoded protein is CAWSVAGYEQYF. The J gene is TRBJ2-7, the V gene TRBV30, with TRBD2 matching over 7 bases. V lost 0 bases and J lost 4; bases outside the gene matches: 0. The CDR3 loop spans 12 amino acids. CDR1 and CDR2 from the germline V gene are GTSNPN and SVGIG (reference sequence).

This clonotype has only a few counts. The rearrangement joins TRBV29-1 to TRBJ2-7; TRBD2 matches 7 bases. Germline CDR1 reads SQVTM; CDR2 reads ANQGSEA. After removal of 4 bases from V and 6 bases from J, the junction contained 9 bases not matched to a gene. The length of the CDR3 is 13 residues. CDR3 sequence (DNA): TGCAGCGTTGTCGGCGGGAGTTTACTCGAGCAGTACTTC. Its translation: CSVVGGSLLEQYF.

The chain combines TRBV6-5 with TRBJ2-3, with D possibly being TRBD1 or TRBD2 (5 bases each). V shed 6 bases and J shed 2 bases, with 21 bases lying between them. The CDR3 sequence is 17 residues long. CDR1 is MNHEY, CDR2 SVGAGI, per germline. Here the CDR3 reads CASRYIEGLGVTDTQYF. Written as DNA, the CDR3 is TGTGCCAGCAGATATATAGAAGGCCTGGGGGTCACAGATACGCAGTATTTT.

The CDR3 sequence is CASSPQGADTGELFF. The CDR3 DNA follows: TGTGCCAGCTCACCCCAGGGGGCGGACACCGGGGAGCTGTTTTTT. The gene calls are TRBV18 and TRBJ2-2, with 8 positions matching TRBD1. Germline CDR1 reads KGHSH; CDR2 reads LQKENI. The CDR3 has 15 residues. J was trimmed by 3 bases and V by 3 bases; bases with no gene match: 3.

This rearrangement joins TRBV18 to TRBJ2-2, with 7 positions matching TRBD1. Trimming took 3 bases from V and 4 from J; bases not matched to a gene: 8. The CDR3 totals 16 residues. The germline V gene encodes CDR1 KGHSH and CDR2 LQKENI. CDR3 loop: CASSPRTGGGTGELFF. CDR3 bases: TGTGCCAGCTCACCCCGGACAGGAGGCGGCACCGGGGAGCTGTTTTTT.

This clonotype was observed a handful of times. The chain employs TRBV3-1 and TRBJ1-2; D uncertain. Germline V CDR1 and CDR2: LGHDT, YNNKEL (reference sequence). This CDR3 comprises 14 residues. The V end lost 3 bases, the J end lost 7 bases, and 15 bases lay between the germline ends. CDR3 sequence: CASSHRIRAPGYTF. The CDR3 region has the DNA TGTGCCAGCAGCCATCGAATCCGGGCACCTGGCTACACCTTC.

The genes are TRBV29-1 and TRBJ2-1; 13 nucleotides line up with TRBD2. Germline CDR1 SQVTM, CDR2 ANQGSEA. The CDR3 runs 15 residues. With V trimmed by 4 bases and J by 9 bases, 9 bases remained unmatched. The DNA for the CDR3 is TGCAGCGTTGGGGTCGGACTAGCGGGAGTCGGTGAGCAGTTCTTC. This codes for CSVGVGLAGVGEQFF.

This clonotype appeared once. The chain has TRBV5-1 and TRBJ1-4, with D perhaps TRBD1 (5 bases). CDR1 is SGHRS and CDR2 is YFSETQ in the germline V gene. This CDR3 comprises 16 residues. V was trimmed by 0 bases and J by 0 bases, leaving 9 bases between them. In DNA form, the CDR3 reads TGCGCCAGCAGCTTGGGTAGACAGTCAACTAATGAAAAACTGTTTTTT. Translation gives CASSLGRQSTNEKLFF.

The V gene is TRBV19, the J gene TRBJ2-5, with D perhaps matching TRBD1 (6 bases). V was cut by 3 bases and J by 1 base, with 15 bases left in between. Germline CDR1 and CDR2: LNHDA and SQIVND (reference sequence). The CDR3 spans 16 residues. The CDR3 loop reads CASSILSPRGQETQYF. The CDR3 coding sequence is TGTGCCAGTAGTATTCTTTCACCCAGGGGCCAAGAGACCCAGTACTTC.

The chain recombines TRBV11-3 with TRBJ2-1; D not certain. With 0 bases removed from V and 5 bases from J, the gap between germline ends came to 2 bases. Germline V CDR1 and CDR2: SGHNT, YENEEA. This CDR3 spans 12 amino acids. CDR3 in amino acids: CASSLEDNEQFF. The CDR3 coding sequence is TGTGCCAGCAGCTTAGAGGACAATGAGCAGTTCTTC.

The chain employs TRBV29-1 and TRBJ1-1; D is ambiguous. The V gene's germline CDR1 is SQVTM and CDR2 ANQGSEA. This CDR3 is built from 13 residues. V dropped 6 bases and J dropped 0 bases, with 11 bases sitting between them. CDR3 amino acids: CSVRGLMNTEAFF. DNA for the CDR3: TGCAGCGTGCGCGGACTCATGAACACTGAAGCTTTCTTT.

V is TRBV9 and J is TRBJ2-5, with D unresolved. This CDR3 is built from 13 residues. Germline V lookup: CDR1 SGDLS, CDR2 YYNGEE. The ends were cut back, 1 base at V and 2 bases at J, with 6 bases in the middle. The CDR3 sequence is CASSVTPQETQYF. CDR3 DNA sequence: TGTGCCAGCAGCGTAACTCCTCAAGAGACCCAGTACTTC. The entire variable domain, with the rest obtained from reference TRBV9 and TRBJ2-5, is as follows: DSGVTQTPKHLITATGQRVTLRCSPRSGDLSVYWYQQSLDQGLQFLIQYYNGEERAKGNILERFSAQQFPDLHSELNLSSLELGDSALYFCASSVTPQETQYFGPGTRLLVL.

The rearrangement uses TRBV12-3 or TRBV12-4 and TRBJ2-1, with D possibly being TRBD2 (5 bases). V shed 3 bases and J shed 0 bases, with 6 bases lying between them. CDR3 length: 14 amino acids. The DNA of the CDR3 is TGTGCCAGCAGTTTTGGGAGCTCCTACAATGAGCAGTTCTTC. Translating it yields CASSFGSSYNEQFF.